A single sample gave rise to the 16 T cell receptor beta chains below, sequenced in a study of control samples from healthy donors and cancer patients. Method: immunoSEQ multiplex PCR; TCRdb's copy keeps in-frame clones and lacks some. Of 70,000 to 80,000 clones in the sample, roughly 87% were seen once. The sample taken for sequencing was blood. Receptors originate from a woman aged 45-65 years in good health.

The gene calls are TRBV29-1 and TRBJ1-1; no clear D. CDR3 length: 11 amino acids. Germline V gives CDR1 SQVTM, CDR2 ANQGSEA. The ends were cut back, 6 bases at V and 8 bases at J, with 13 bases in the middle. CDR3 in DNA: TGCAGCGTCGTGGACGGTCTAGAAGCTTTCTTT. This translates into CSVVDGLEAFF.

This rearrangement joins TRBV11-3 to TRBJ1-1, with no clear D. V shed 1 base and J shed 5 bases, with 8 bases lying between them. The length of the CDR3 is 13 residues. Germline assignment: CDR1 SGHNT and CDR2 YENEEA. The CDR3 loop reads CASSLGPVTEAFF. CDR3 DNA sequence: TGTGCCAGCAGCTTAGGCCCGGTAACTGAAGCTTTCTTT.

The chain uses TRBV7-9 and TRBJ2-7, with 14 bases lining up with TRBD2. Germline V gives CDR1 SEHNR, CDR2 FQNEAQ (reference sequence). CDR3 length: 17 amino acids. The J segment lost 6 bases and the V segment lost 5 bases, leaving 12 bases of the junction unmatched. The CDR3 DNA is TGTGCCAGCAGCACGAGAGGCCGTGGGACTAGCGGGAGCGAGCAGTACTTC. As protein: CASSTRGRGTSGSEQYF.

CDR3 DNA: TGTGCCAGCAGTTTACTCGGACAGGGGCTCTCCTACGAGCAGTACTTC. Its protein product is CASSLLGQGLSYEQYF. The J gene is TRBJ2-7, the V gene TRBV27, with 9 nucleotides matching TRBD1. Germline V gene lookup returns CDR1 MNHEY and CDR2 SMNVEV (reference sequence). This CDR3 has 16 amino acids. J was trimmed by 0 bases and V by 2 bases; bases with no gene match: 5.

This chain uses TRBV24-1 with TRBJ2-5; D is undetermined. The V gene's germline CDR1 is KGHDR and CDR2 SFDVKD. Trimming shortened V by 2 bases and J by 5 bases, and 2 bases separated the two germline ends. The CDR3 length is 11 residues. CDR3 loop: CATSDYETQYF. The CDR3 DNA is TGTGCCACCAGTGATTACGAGACCCAGTACTTC.

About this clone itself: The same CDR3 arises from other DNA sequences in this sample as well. The CDR3 sequence: CASSIAGSSGNTIYF. In DNA form, the CDR3 reads TGTGCCAGTAGTATTGCGGGGAGCTCTGGAAACACCATATATTTT. The chain recombines TRBV19 with TRBJ1-3; no reliable D call. V was trimmed by 3 bases and J by 0 bases, leaving 9 bases between them. The germline CDR1 and CDR2 sequences are LNHDA and SQIVND (reference sequence). The CDR3 extends over 15 amino acids.

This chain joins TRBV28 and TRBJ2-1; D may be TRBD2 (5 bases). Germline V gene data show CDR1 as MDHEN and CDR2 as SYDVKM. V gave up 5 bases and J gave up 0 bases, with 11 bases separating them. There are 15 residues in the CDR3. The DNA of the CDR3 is TGTGCCAGCAGTCGAGCGGCGGACTCCTACAATGAGCAGTTCTTC. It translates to CASSRAADSYNEQFF.

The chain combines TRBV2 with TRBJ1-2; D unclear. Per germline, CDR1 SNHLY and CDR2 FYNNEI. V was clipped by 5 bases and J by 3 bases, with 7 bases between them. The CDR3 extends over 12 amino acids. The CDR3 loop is CASSRRDYGYTF. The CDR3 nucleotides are TGTGCCAGCAGTAGACGGGACTATGGCTACACCTTC.

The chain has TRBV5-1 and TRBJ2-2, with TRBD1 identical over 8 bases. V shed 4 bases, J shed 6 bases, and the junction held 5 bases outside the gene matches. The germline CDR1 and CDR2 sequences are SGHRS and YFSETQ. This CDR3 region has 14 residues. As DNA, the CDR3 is TGCGCCAGCAGCCTGGACAGGGAAGCCGGGGAGCTGTTTTTT. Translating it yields CASSLDREAGELFF.

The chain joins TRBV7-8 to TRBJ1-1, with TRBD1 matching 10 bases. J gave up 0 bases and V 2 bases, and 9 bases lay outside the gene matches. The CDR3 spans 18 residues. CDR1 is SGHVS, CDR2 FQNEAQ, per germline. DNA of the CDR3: TGTGCCAGCAGCTTACGACAGGGGGCTAGAATAATGAACACTGAAGCTTTCTTT. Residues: CASSLRQGARIMNTEAFF.

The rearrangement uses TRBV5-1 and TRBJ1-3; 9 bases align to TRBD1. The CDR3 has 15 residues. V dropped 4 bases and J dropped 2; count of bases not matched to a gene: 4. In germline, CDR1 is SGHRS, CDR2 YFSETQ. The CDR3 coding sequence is TGCGCCAGCAGCGTCGGACAGGGGCCTGGAAACACCATATATTTT. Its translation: CASSVGQGPGNTIYF.

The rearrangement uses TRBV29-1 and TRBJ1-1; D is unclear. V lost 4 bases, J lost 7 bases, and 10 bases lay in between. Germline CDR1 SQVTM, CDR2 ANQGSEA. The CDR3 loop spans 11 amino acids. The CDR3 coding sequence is TGCAGCGTTGCAAGGGCCTATGAAGCTTTCTTT. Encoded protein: CSVARAYEAFF.

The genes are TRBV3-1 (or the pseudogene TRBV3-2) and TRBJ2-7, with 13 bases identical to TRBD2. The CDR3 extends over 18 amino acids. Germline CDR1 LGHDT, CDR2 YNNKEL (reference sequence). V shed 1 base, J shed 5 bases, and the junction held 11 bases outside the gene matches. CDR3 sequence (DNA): TGTGCCAGCAGCCAAGGTCCCGGAACTAGCGGGAGGGCCCACGAGCAGTACTTC. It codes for CASSQGPGTSGRAHEQYF.

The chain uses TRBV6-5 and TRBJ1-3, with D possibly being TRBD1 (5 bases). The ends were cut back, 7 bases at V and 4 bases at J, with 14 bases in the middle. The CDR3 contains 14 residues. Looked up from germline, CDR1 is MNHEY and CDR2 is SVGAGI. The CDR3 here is CASKAGYSGNTIYF. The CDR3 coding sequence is TGTGCCAGCAAGGCAGGGTATTCAGGAAACACCATATATTTT.

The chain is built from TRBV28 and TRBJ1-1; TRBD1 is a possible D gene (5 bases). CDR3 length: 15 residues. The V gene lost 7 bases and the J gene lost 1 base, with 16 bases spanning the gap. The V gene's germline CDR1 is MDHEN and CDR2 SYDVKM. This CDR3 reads CASTWGGGKNTEAFF. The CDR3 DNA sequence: TGTGCCAGCACCTGGGGCGGGGGGAAGAACACTGAAGCTTTCTTT.

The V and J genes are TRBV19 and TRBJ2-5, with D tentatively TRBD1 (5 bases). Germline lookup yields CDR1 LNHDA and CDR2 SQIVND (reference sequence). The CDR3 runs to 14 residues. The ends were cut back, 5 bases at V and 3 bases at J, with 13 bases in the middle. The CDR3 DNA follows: TGTGCCAGTAGTGGAAGACAGTTAAAAGAGACCCAGTACTTC. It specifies CASSGRQLKETQYF.